This T cell receptor beta chain was obtained from a study of blood T cell repertoires in COVID-19. Source study methods: Estimates of nucleated cell counts were drawn from the amplification of reference gene primers. Some clones are missing from TCRdb's copy, which holds only in-frame ones; the method was immunoSEQ multiplex PCR. Clone size and the V and J calls come from that table; the DNA yielded D and trimming. Here the sample spans some 150,000 clones, 89% being singletons. The cohort comprised adults aged about 18 to 90 years residing in approximately 25 US areas. CDR1 is KGHSH and CDR2 is LQKENI in the germline V gene. Trimming removed 5 bases from V and 1 base from J, with 10 bases in between. The CDR3 runs 14 residues.

The clonotype originates from a woman aged 18-30 years who had recovered from COVID-19. The material sequenced was PBMCs or T cells enriched from blood (not recorded which). The V gene is TRBV18, the J gene TRBJ2-3; D not resolved. CDR3 amino acids: CASSNSRGTDTQYF. In DNA, the CDR3 is TGTGCCAGCTCAAACTCACGGGGCACAGATACGCAGTATTTT.